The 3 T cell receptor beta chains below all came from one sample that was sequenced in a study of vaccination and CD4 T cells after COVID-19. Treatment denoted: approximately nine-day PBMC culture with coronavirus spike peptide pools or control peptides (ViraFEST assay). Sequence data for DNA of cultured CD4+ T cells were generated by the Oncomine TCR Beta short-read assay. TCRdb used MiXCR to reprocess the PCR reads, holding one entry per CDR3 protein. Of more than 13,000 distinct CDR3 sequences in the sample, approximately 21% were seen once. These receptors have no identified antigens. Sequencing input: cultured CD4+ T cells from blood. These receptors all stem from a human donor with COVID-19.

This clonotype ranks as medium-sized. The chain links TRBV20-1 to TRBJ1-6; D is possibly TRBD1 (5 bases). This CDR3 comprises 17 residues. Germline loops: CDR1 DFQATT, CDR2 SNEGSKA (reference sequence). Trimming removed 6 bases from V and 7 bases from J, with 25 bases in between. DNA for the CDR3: TGCAGTGCCCATACTGTAAGCAACCCTGGGGCGAATTCACCCCTCCACTTT. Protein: CSAHTVSNPGANSPLHF.

CDR3 sequence (DNA): TGTGCCAGCAGCACCGGGACAGGGGCCTCTGGAAACACCATATATTTT. It codes for CASSTGTGASGNTIYF. The genes are TRBV6-1 and TRBJ1-3; 10 bases agree with TRBD1. Trimming cost V 6 bases and J 0 bases; bases outside gene matches: 5. The germline CDR1 and CDR2 sequences are MNHNS and SASEGT. This CDR3 spans 16 amino acids.

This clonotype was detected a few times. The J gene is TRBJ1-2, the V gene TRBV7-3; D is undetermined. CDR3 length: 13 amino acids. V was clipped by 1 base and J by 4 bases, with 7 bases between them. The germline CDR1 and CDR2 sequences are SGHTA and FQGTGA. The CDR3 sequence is CASSLSAVYGYTF. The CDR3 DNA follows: TGTGCCAGCAGCTTAAGCGCAGTCTATGGCTACACCTTC.